This paragraph reports one T cell receptor beta chain. This specimen comes from a study of cytomegalovirus exposure and HLA in healthy donors. Per germline, CDR1 SGHTA and CDR2 FQGNSA. V shed 8 bases and J shed 4 bases, with 15 bases lying between them. This CDR3 region has 14 residues. The PCR made use of 60 Vbeta and 13 Jbeta primers. The protocol was immunoSEQ multiplex PCR, while the TCRdb copy is restricted to in-frame clones and leaves out a portion. The repertoire has roughly 100,000 clones, less than 85% of them found once; the top ten carry roughly 3.9%. This clonotype was sampled from a man in his 60s in good health and CMV-seronegative. The sample consisted of PBMCs. The chain is built from TRBV7-2 and TRBJ1-3; D ambiguous. Here the CDR3 reads CASGVTGSGNTIYF. CDR3 sequence (DNA): TGTGCCAGCGGAGTGACGGGGTCAGGAAACACCATATATTTT.